The sequence of this T cell receptor (beta chain) was determined in a study of low-dose radiotherapy and immunotherapy resistance in tumors. Looking at the study overall: Fractions of 0.5 Gy went to Cohort 1 every 2 weeks, totaling 6.5 Gy.

The CDR3 runs 15 residues. CDR1 is MGHRA and CDR2 is YSYEKL in the germline V gene. V lost 3 bases and J lost 2; bases outside the gene matches: 3. This clonotype was recorded only once. First-strand cDNA used TRAV- and TRBV-specific primers, covering alpha and beta chains. Over roughly 19 PCR cycles, TCRs were amplified from a constant-region primer and V-primer adapter. Via MiXCR, TCRdb re-called the reads, giving one row per CDR3 protein. Of about 7,900 distinct CDR3 sequences in the sample, roughly three fifths were seen once. This chain connects TRBV4-1 to TRBJ1-3; 8 bases are shared with TRBD1. The source is a human donor with advanced metastatic prostate, ovarian, gallbladder or colorectal cancer (not recorded which). This table probably holds off-target reads from a library built for another chain. CDR3 DNA sequence: TGCGCCAGCAGCCATGGACAGGGAACTGGAAACACCATATATTTT. Translating it yields CASSHGQGTGNTIYF.